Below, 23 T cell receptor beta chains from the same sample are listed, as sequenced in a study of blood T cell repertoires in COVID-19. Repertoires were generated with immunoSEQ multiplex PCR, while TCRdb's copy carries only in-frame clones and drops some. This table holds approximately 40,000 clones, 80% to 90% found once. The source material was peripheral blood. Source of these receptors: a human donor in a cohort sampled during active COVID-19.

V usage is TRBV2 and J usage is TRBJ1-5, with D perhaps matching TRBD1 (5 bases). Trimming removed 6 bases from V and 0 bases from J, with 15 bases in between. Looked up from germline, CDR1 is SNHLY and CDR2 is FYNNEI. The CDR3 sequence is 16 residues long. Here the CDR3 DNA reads TGTGCCAGCAGGTTACAGGTCGGGTATAGCAATCAGCCCCAGCATTTT. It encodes CASRLQVGYSNQPQHF. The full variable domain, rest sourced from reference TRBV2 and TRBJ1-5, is EPEVTQTPSHQVTQMGQEVILRCVPISNHLYFYWYRQILGQKVEFLVSFYNNEISEKSEIFDDQFSVERPDGSNFTLKIRSTKLEDSAMYFCASRLQVGYSNQPQHFGDGTRLSIL.

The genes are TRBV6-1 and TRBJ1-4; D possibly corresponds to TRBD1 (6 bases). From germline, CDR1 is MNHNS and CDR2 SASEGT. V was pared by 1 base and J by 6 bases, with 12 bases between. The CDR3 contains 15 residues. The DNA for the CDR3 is TGTGCCAGCAGTGAAGGGGCAGGGGATGATGAAAAACTGTTTTTT. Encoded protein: CASSEGAGDDEKLFF.

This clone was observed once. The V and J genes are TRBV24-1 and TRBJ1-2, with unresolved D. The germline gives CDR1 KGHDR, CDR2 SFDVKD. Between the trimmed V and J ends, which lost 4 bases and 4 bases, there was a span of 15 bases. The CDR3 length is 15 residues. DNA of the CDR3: TGTGCCACCAGTGACCGCCCAGGTCGGGGCTATGGCTACACCTTC. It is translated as CATSDRPGRGYGYTF.

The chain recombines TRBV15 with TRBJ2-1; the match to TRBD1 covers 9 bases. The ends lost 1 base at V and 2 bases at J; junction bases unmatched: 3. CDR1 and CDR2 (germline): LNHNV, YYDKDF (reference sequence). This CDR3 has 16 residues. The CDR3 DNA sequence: TGTGCCACCAGCAGAGGGACAGGGGTACCCTACAATGAGCAGTTCTTC. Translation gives CATSRGTGVPYNEQFF.

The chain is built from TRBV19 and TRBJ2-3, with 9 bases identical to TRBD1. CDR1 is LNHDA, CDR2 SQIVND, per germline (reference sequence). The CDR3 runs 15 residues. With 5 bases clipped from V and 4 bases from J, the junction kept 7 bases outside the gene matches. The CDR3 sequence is CASSLRDRDPDTQYF. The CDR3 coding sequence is TGTGCCAGTAGTCTCCGGGACAGGGACCCAGATACGCAGTATTTT.

The CDR3 loop reads CASSSPGRTQETQYF. The CDR3 nucleotides are TGTGCCAGCAGTTCCCCGGGCAGGACTCAAGAGACCCAGTACTTC. The V gene is TRBV6-2 or TRBV6-3, the J gene TRBJ2-5; D possibly corresponds to TRBD2 (5 bases). Per the germline V gene, CDR1 is MNHEY and CDR2 is SVGEGT. This CDR3 contains 15 residues. V was cut by 4 bases and J by 2 bases, with 14 bases left in between.

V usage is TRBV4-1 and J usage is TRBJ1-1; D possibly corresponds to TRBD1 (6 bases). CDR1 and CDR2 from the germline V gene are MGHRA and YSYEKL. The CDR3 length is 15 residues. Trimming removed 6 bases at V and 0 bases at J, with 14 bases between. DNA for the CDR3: TGCGCCAGCAGTTTTACAGGGAACATGAACACTGAAGCTTTCTTT. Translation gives CASSFTGNMNTEAFF.

This CDR3 reads CASSILGGDTEAFF. The CDR3 DNA sequence: TGTGCCAGCAGCATACTGGGAGGGGACACTGAAGCTTTCTTT. The chain recombines TRBV28 with TRBJ1-1; weak D call: TRBD1 (5 bases). The CDR3 is 14 amino acids. V dropped 6 bases and J dropped 3 bases, with 14 bases sitting between them. From germline, CDR1 is MDHEN and CDR2 SYDVKM. Full variable domain (remainder filled in from reference TRBV28 and TRBJ1-1): DVKVTQSSRYLVKRTGEKVFLECVQDMDHENMFWYRQDPGLGLRLIYFSYDVKMKEKGDIPEGYSVSREKKERFSLILESASTNQTSMYLCASSILGGDTEAFFGQGTRLTVV.

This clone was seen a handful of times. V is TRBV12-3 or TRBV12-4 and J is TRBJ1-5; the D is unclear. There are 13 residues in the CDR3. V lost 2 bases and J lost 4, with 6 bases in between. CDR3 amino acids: CASSLQRNQPQHF. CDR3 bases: TGTGCCAGCAGTTTACAGCGGAATCAGCCCCAGCATTTT.

The CDR3 nucleotides read TGCGCCAGCAGCTTGGGGGGAGGCTTGAGAGAGACCCAGTACTTC. It is translated as CASSLGGGLRETQYF. This chain links TRBV5-1 with TRBJ2-5; D might be TRBD2 (6 bases). CDR1 SGHRS and CDR2 YFSETQ come from the germline V gene. V was shortened by 0 bases and J by 4 bases, with 13 bases between the two germline ends. This CDR3 is 15 amino acids long.

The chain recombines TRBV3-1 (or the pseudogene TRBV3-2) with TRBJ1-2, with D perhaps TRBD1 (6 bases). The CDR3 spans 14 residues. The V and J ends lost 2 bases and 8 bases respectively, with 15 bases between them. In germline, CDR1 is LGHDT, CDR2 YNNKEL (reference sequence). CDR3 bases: TGTGCCAGCAGCCAACTCACAGGGTCGGGGGGCTACACCTTC. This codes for CASSQLTGSGGYTF.

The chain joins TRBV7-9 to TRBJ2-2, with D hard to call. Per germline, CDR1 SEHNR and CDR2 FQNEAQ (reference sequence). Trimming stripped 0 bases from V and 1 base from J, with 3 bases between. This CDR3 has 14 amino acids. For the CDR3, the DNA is TGTGCCAGCAGCTTAGCCGGGAACACCGGGGAGCTGTTTTTT. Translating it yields CASSLAGNTGELFF.

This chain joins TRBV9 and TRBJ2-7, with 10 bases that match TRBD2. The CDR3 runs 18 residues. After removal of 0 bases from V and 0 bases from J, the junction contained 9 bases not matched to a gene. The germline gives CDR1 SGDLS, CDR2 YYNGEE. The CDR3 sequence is CASSVGVAGGTPSYEQYF. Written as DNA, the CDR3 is TGTGCCAGCAGCGTAGGAGTAGCGGGGGGAACCCCCTCCTACGAGCAGTACTTC.

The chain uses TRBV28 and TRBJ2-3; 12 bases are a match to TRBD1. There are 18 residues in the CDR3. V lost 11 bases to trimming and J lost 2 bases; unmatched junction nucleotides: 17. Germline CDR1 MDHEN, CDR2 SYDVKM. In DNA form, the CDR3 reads TGTGCCGCCCAGGGACAGGGGGCCGGACTAGTGAACACAGATACGCAGTATTTT. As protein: CAAQGQGAGLVNTDTQYF.

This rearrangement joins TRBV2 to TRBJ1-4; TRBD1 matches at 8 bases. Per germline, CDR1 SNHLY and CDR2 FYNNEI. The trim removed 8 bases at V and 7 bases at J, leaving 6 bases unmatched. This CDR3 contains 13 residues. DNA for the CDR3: TGTGCCAGCGGCCGTGACAGGGGTGAAAAACTGTTTTTT. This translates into CASGRDRGEKLFF.

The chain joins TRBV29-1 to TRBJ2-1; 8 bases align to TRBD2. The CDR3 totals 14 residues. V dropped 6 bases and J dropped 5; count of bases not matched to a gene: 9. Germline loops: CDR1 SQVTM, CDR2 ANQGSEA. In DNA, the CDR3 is TGCAGCGTCGTTGCGGGGGGATTTAACAATGAGCAGTTCTTC. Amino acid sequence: CSVVAGGFNNEQFF.

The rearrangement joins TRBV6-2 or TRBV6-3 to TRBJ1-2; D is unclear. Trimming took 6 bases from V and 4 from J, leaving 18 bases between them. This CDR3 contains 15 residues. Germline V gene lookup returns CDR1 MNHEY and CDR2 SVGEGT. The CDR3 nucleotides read TGTGCCAGCAGCCCTCGCGGGTCCGCCACCTATGGCTACACCTTC. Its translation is CASSPRGSATYGYTF.

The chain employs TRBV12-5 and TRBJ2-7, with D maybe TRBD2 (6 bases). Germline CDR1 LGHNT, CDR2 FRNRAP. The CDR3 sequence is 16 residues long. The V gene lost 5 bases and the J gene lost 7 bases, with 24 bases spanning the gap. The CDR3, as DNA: TGTGCTAGTGGTCCCACTGGGGGTGGGGGGACGGTGGAGCAGTACTTC. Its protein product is CASGPTGGGGTVEQYF.

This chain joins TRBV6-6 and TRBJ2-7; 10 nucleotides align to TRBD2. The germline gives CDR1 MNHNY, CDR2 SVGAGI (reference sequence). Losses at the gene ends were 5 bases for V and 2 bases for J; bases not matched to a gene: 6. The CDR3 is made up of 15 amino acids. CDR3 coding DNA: TGTGCCAGCAGTCGTCTAGCGGGGGAACCCTACGAGCAGTACGTC. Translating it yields CASSRLAGEPYEQYV.

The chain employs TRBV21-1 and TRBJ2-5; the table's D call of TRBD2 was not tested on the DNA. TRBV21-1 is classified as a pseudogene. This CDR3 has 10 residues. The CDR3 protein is CASSKRREYF. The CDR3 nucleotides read TGTGCCAGCAGCAAAAGGAGGGAGTACTTC.

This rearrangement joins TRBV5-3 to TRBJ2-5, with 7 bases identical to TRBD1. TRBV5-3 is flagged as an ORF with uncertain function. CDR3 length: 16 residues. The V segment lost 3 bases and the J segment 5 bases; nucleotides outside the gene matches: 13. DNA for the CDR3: TGTGCCAGAAGCTCCCCGGACAGGCCTCATACGGAGACCCAGTACTTC. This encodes CARSSPDRPHTETQYF.

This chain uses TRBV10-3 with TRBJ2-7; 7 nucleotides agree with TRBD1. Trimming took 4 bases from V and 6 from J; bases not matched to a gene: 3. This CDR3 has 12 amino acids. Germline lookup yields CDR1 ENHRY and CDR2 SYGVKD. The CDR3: CAISGTGSEQYF. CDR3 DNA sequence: TGTGCCATCAGTGGGACAGGTTCCGAGCAGTACTTC.

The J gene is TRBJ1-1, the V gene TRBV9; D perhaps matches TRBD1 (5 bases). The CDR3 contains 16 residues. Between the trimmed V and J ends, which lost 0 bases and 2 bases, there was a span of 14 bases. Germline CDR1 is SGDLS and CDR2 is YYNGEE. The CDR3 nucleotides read TGTGCCAGCAGCGTAGCCGAATGGACACCTAACACTGAAGCTTTCTTT. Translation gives CASSVAEWTPNTEAFF.